This TCR beta chain was identified in a study of beta chain features in type 1 diabetes. Study-level background: Age, gender, cell numbers and subset yield matched between patients and controls.

The investigators reverse transcribed all of the isolated RNA, so they sequenced expressed TCRB transcripts. Clones were read by immunoSEQ multiplex PCR, and TCRdb kept only the in-frame ones, dropping some. Of more than 300,000 clones listed, roughly 15% were seen once; the top ten hold about 0.019%. The receptor's source is a woman aged 18 to 35 in good health. Sequences were obtained from naive CD4+ T cells from blood.

The DNA of the CDR3 is TGTGCCAGCAGTTACGGACTAGCGGGAGGCGAGCAGTACTTC. Encoded protein: CASSYGLAGGEQYF. The chain has TRBV6-5 and TRBJ2-7; 14 bases map to TRBD2. The CDR3 spans 14 residues. V gave up 2 bases and J gave up 6 bases; unmatched junction bases: 0. The germline gives CDR1 MNHEY, CDR2 SVGAGI.